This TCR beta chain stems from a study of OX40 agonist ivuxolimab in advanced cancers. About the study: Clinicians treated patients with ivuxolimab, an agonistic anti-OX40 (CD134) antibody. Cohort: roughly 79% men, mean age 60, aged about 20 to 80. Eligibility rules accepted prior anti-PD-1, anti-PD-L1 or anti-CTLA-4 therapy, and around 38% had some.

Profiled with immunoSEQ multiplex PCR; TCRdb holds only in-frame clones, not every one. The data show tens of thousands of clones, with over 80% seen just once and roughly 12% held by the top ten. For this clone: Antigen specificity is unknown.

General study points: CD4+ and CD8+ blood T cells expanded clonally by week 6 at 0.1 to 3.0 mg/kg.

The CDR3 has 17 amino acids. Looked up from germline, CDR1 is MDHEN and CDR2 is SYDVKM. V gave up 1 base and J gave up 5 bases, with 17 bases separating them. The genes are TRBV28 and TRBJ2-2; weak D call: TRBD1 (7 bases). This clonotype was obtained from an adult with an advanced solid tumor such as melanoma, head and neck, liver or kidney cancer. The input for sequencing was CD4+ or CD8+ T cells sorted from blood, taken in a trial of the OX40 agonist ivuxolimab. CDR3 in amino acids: CASSLLGQSGGTGELFF. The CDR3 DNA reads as TGTGCCAGCAGTTTATTGGGACAGTCAGGAGGGACCGGGGAGCTGTTTTTT.